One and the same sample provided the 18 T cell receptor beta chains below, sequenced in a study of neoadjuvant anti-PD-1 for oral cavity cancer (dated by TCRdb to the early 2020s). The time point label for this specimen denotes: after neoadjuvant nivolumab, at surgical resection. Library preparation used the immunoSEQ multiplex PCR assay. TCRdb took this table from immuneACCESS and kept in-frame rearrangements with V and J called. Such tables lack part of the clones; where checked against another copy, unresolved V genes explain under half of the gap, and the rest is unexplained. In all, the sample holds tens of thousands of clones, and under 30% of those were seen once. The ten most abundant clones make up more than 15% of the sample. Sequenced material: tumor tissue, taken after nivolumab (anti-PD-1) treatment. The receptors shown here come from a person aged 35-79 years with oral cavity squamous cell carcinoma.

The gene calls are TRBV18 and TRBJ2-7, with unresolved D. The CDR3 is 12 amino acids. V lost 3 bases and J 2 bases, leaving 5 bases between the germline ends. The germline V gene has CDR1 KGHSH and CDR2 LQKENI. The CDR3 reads CASSPAAYEQYF. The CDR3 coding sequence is TGTGCCAGCTCACCGGCGGCCTACGAGCAGTACTTC.

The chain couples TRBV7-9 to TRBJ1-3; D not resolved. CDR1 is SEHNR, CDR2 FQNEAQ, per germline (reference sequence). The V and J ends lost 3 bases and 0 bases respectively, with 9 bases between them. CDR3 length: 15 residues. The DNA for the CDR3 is TGTGCCAGCAGCTTGAAACTCAGCTCTGGAAACACCATATATTTT. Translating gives CASSLKLSSGNTIYF.

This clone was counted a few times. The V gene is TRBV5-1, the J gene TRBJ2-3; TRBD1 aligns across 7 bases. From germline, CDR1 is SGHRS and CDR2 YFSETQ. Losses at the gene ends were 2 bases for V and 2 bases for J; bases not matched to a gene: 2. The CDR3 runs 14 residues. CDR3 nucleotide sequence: TGCGCCAGCAGCTTACAGGGGTTCACAGATACGCAGTATTTT. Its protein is CASSLQGFTDTQYF. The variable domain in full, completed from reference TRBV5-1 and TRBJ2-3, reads KAGVTQTPRYLIKTRGQQVTLSCSPISGHRSVSWYQQTPGQGLQFLFEYFSETQRNKGNFPGRFSGRQFSNSRSEMNVSTLELGDSALYLCASSLQGFTDTQYFGPGTRLTVL.

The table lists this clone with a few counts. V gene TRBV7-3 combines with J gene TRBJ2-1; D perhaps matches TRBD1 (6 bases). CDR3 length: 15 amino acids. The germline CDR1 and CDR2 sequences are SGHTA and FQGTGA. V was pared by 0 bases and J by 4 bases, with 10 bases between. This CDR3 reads CASSLTLDRYNEQFF. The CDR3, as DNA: TGTGCCAGCAGCTTAACGTTGGACAGATACAATGAGCAGTTCTTC.

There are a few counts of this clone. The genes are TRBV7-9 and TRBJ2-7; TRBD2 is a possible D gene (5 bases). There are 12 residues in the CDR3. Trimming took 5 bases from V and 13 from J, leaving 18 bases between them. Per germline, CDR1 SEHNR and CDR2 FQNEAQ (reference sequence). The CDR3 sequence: CASSPSGNLAYF. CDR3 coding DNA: TGTGCCAGCAGCCCTTCCGGGAACCTAGCATACTTC.

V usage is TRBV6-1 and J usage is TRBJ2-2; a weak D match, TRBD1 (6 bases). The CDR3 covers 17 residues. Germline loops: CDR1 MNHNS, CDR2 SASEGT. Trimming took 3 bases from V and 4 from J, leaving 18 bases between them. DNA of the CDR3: TGTGCCAGCAGTGACTACGACAGGACCCTCACCACCGGGGAGCTGTTTTTT. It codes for CASSDYDRTLTTGELFF.

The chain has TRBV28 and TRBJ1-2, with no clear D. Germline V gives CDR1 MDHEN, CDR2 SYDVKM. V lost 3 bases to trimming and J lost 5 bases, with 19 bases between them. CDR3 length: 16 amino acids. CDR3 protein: CASSLASGTFMYGYTF. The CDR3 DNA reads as TGTGCCAGCAGTTTGGCTTCTGGTACGTTTATGTATGGCTACACCTTC.

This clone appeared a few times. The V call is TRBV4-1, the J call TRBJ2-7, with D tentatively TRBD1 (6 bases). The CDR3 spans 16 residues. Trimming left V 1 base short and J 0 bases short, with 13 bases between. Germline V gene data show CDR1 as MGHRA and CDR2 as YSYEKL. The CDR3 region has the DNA TGCGCCAGCAGCCAAGGGCCAGCACAGGGCTCCTACGAGCAGTACTTC. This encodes CASSQGPAQGSYEQYF.

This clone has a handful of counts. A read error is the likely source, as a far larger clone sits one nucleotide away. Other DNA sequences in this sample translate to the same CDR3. The CDR3 sequence is CASSQARGINQPQHF. The DNA of the CDR3 is TGTGCCAGCAGCCAAGCTCGGGGAATTAATCAGCCCCAGCATTTT. This chain links TRBV5-4 with TRBJ1-5; D not certain. The CDR3 has 15 amino acids. Trimming removed 4 bases at V and 4 bases at J, with 15 bases between. The germline V gene encodes CDR1 SGHNT and CDR2 YYREEE (reference sequence).

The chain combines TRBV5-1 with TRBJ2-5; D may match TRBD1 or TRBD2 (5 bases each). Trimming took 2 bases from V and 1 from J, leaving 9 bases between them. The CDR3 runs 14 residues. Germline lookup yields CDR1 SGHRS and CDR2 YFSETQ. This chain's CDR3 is CASSLGTAQETQYF. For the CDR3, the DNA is TGCGCCAGCAGCTTAGGGACCGCCCAAGAGACCCAGTACTTC.

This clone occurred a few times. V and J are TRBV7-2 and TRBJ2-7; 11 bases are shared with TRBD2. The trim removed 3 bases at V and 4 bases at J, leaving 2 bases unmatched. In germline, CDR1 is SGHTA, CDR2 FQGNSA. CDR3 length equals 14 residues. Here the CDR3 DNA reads TGTGCCAGCAGCTTTAGCGGGGGGGATTACGAGCAGTACTTC. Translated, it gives CASSFSGGDYEQYF.

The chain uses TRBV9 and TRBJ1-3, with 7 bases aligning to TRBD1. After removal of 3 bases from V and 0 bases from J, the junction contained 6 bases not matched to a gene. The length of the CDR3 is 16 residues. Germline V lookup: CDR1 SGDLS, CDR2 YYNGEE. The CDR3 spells CASSAGQPLSGNTIYF. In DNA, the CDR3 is TGTGCCAGCAGCGCGGGACAGCCTCTCTCTGGAAACACCATATATTTT. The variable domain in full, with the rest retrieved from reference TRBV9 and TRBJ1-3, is DSGVTQTPKHLITATGQRVTLRCSPRSGDLSVYWYQQSLDQGLQFLIQYYNGEERAKGNILERFSAQQFPDLHSELNLSSLELGDSALYFCASSAGQPLSGNTIYFGEGSWLTVV.

The CDR3: CASSPGLPDTQYF. CDR3 nucleotides: TGTGCCAGCTCACCGGGACTCCCAGATACGCAGTATTTT. The chain couples TRBV18 to TRBJ2-3; D might be TRBD2 (6 bases). The CDR3 is 13 amino acids. Germline values: CDR1 KGHSH, CDR2 LQKENI. V lost 3 bases to trimming and J lost 4 bases, with 8 bases between them.

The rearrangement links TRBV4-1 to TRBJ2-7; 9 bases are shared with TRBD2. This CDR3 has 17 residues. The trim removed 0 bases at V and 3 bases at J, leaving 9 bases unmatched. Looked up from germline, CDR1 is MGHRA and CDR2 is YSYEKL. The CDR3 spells CASSQELGQREDYEQYF. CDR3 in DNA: TGCGCCAGCAGCCAAGAGTTGGGCCAGCGGGAGGACTACGAGCAGTACTTC.

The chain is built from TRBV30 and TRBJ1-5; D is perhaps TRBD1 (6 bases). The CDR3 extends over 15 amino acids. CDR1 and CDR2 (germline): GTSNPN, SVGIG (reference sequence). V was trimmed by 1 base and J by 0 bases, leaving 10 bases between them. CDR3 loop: CAWSATGNSNQPQHF. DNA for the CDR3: TGTGCCTGGAGTGCAACAGGGAATAGCAATCAGCCCCAGCATTTT.

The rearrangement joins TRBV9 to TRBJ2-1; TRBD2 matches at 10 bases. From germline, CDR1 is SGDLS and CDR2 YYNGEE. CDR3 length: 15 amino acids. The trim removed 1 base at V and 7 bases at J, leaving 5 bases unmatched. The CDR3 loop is CASSVLAGVQNEQFF. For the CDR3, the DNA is TGTGCCAGCAGCGTACTAGCGGGGGTTCAGAATGAGCAGTTCTTC.

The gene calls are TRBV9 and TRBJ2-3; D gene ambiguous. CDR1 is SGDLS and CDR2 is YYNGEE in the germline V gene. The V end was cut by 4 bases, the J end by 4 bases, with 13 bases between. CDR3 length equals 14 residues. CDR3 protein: CASSRKWTADTQYF. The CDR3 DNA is TGTGCCAGCAGCCGAAAATGGACGGCAGATACGCAGTATTTT.

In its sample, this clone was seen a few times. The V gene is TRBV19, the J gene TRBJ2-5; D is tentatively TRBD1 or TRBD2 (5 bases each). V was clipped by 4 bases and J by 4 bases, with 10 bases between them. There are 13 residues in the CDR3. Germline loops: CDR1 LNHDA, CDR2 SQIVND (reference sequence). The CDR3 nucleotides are TGTGCCAGTAGTAGGATCGGGGCAGAGACCCAGTACTTC. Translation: CASSRIGAETQYF.